This T cell receptor (beta chain) was captured by sequencing in a study of blood T cell repertoires in COVID-19. Some clones are missing from TCRdb's copy, which holds only in-frame ones; the method was immunoSEQ multiplex PCR. Among about 40,000 clones listed, about four fifths were seen once. This clone was detected only once. Deletions cut 4 bases from V and 9 bases from J, with 22 bases between. In germline, CDR1 is MNHNS, CDR2 SASEGT. CDR3 size: 17 residues. Material for sequencing was peripheral blood. The sequence was obtained from a woman aged 55-69 years with acute or convalescent COVID-19. J is TRBJ1-6 and V is TRBV6-1; D might be TRBD1 (5 bases). In DNA form, the CDR3 reads TGTGCCAGCAGTGGGCGGGACGCCCGAATGTCGACTTCACCCCTCCACTTT. Translated: CASSGRDARMSTSPLHF.